The 24 T cell receptor beta chains below come from one sample, sequenced in a study of OX40 agonist ivuxolimab in advanced cancers. Using immunoSEQ multiplex PCR, the repertoire was profiled, and TCRdb retains in-frame clones only, with some absent. The repertoire includes about 77,000 clones, roughly 84% of them detected once, and less than 8% sits in the top ten. The sample consisted of CD4+ or CD8+ T cells sorted from blood, taken in a trial of the OX40 agonist ivuxolimab. All receptors come from an adult with an advanced solid tumor such as melanoma, head and neck, liver or kidney cancer.

This rearrangement joins TRBV5-1 to TRBJ2-2; D ambiguous. This CDR3 has 15 residues. Germline assignment: CDR1 SGHRS and CDR2 YFSETQ. Trimming took off 4 bases at V and 2 bases at J, with 12 bases between the two ends. For the CDR3, the DNA is TGCGCCAGCAGCGTTGACACCCCCAACACCGGGGAGCTGTTTTTT. Its protein is CASSVDTPNTGELFF.

This chain uses TRBV5-4 with TRBJ2-2; 12 nucleotides align to TRBD2. With V trimmed by 0 bases and J by 5 bases, 2 bases remained unmatched. Looked up from germline, CDR1 is SGHNT and CDR2 is YYREEE (reference sequence). CDR3 length equals 16 residues. The CDR3 reads CASSLVGTSGTGELFF. In DNA, the CDR3 is TGTGCCAGCAGCTTGGTGGGGACTAGCGGGACCGGGGAGCTGTTTTTT. Filled out from reference TRBV5-4 and TRBJ2-2, the complete variable domain reads ETGVTQSPTHLIKTRGQQVTLRCSSQSGHNTVSWYQQALGQGPQFIFQYYREEENGRGNFPPRFSGLQFPNYSSELNVNALELDDSALYLCASSLVGTSGTGELFFGEGSRLTVL.

The CDR3 region has the DNA TGTGCCAGCAGCTTAACCCGGTTGCAGCCCCAGCATTTT. Protein sequence: CASSLTRLQPQHF. The chain uses TRBV7-2 and TRBJ1-5, with D unclear. The germline V and J ends were trimmed by 2 bases and 7 bases, with 9 bases remaining between them. CDR1 and CDR2 from the germline V gene are SGHTA and FQGNSA. The CDR3 contains 13 residues.

Written as DNA, the CDR3 is TGTGCCAGCAGTTTGCGTAGTCAGCCCCAGCATTTT. It translates to CASSLRSQPQHF. The J gene is TRBJ1-5, the V gene TRBV28; D is unclear. V was cut by 3 bases and J by 6 bases, with 6 bases left in between. The CDR3 loop spans 12 amino acids. Germline CDR1 reads MDHEN; CDR2 reads SYDVKM.

The chain carries TRBV28 and TRBJ2-3, with 8 bases fitting TRBD2. Looked up from germline, CDR1 is MDHEN and CDR2 is SYDVKM. Trimming removed 2 bases from V and 0 bases from J; junction bases left unmatched: 4. This CDR3 has 16 amino acids. The CDR3 DNA reads TGTGCCAGCAGTTTACAGAGCGGGGGTAGCACAGATACGCAGTATTTT. This encodes CASSLQSGGSTDTQYF.

V is TRBV9 and J is TRBJ2-3, with TRBD1 identical over 8 bases. CDR1 and CDR2 from the germline V gene are SGDLS and YYNGEE. The CDR3 consists of 14 residues. The V gene end was trimmed by 4 bases and the J gene end by 5 bases; junction bases not matched to a gene: 6. CDR3 DNA sequence: TGTGCCAGCAGCCCTCGACAGGGGAAAGATACGCAGTATTTT. Its translation is CASSPRQGKDTQYF.

The rearrangement joins TRBV7-2 to TRBJ2-2; a weak D match, TRBD2 (5 bases). The V and J ends lost 3 bases and 6 bases respectively, with 17 bases between them. Germline V gene lookup returns CDR1 SGHTA and CDR2 FQGNSA. The CDR3 runs 16 residues. Here the CDR3 DNA reads TGTGCCAGCAGCTTTGGCAGCGGTATCAGTTCCGGGGAGCTGTTTTTT. Amino acids: CASSFGSGISSGELFF.

The V call is TRBV9, the J call TRBJ2-7, with 8 bases identical to TRBD2. Germline values: CDR1 SGDLS, CDR2 YYNGEE. CDR3 size: 16 residues. V lost 4 bases, J lost 0 bases, and 9 bases stayed unmatched. This CDR3 reads CASSTPDGGASYEQYF. The CDR3 DNA is TGTGCCAGCAGCACCCCCGACGGGGGGGCCTCCTACGAGCAGTACTTC.

This rearrangement joins TRBV6-4 to TRBJ1-6; D gene uncertain. The germline V gene has CDR1 MRHNA and CDR2 SNTAGT. CDR3 length equals 13 residues. Trimming removed 6 bases at V and 7 bases at J, with 10 bases between. CDR3 amino acids: CASRATGNSPLHF. The CDR3 coding sequence is TGTGCCAGCAGGGCGACGGGCAATTCACCCCTCCACTTT.

The chain combines TRBV6-6 with TRBJ2-1; 13 positions match TRBD2. The V gene's germline CDR1 is MNHNY and CDR2 SVGAGI (reference sequence). CDR3 length: 16 residues. Trimming took 6 bases from V and 4 from J; bases not matched to a gene: 6. CDR3 residues: CASSRLAGGSYNEQFF. CDR3 coding DNA: TGTGCCAGCAGCAGACTAGCGGGGGGCTCATACAATGAGCAGTTCTTC.

This chain joins TRBV5-1 and TRBJ2-1, with 7 bases identical to TRBD2. V was clipped by 0 bases and J by 10 bases; unmatched bases: 4. Germline CDR1 and CDR2: SGHRS and YFSETQ. CDR3 length equals 13 residues. The CDR3 sequence: CASSLGSREEQFF. The CDR3 DNA follows: TGCGCCAGCAGCTTGGGTTCGCGGGAGGAGCAGTTCTTC.

This clone came up once. The V gene is TRBV5-4, the J gene TRBJ1-4; D unresolved. CDR3 length equals 13 residues. V shed 3 bases and J shed 6 bases, with 9 bases lying between them. Germline lookup yields CDR1 SGHNT and CDR2 YYREEE (reference sequence). CDR3 protein: CASSSPNDEKLFF. In DNA, the CDR3 is TGTGCCAGCAGCTCTCCTAATGATGAAAAACTGTTTTTT.

This chain connects TRBV5-1 to TRBJ2-5; 10 nucleotides agree with TRBD1. Germline trimming cut 0 bases from V and 7 bases from J; bases unmatched to any gene: 3. CDR3 length: 14 amino acids. CDR1 is SGHRS, CDR2 YFSETQ, per germline. The CDR3 DNA sequence: TGCGCCAGCAGCTTGGGGGACAGGGGTGCGACCCAGTACTTC. Protein sequence: CASSLGDRGATQYF.

The chain uses TRBV6-1 and TRBJ1-5; 9 bases agree with TRBD1. V shed 6 bases and J 2 bases; nucleotides not matched to a gene: 2. CDR3 size: 14 residues. Looked up from germline, CDR1 is MNHNS and CDR2 is SASEGT. The DNA for the CDR3 is TGTGCCAGCAGGGACAGGGGCGGCAATCAGCCCCAGCATTTT. Translation gives CASRDRGGNQPQHF.

V gene TRBV28 combines with J gene TRBJ2-7; 7 nucleotides line up with TRBD2. Germline trimming cut 3 bases from V and 3 bases from J; bases unmatched to any gene: 5. This CDR3 is 14 amino acids long. CDR1 is MDHEN and CDR2 is SYDVKM in the germline V gene. The CDR3 nucleotides read TGTGCCAGCAGTTTGGCGGGGGTCCTCTACGAGCAGTACTTC. It encodes CASSLAGVLYEQYF.

This chain links TRBV6-5 with TRBJ2-3; 12 positions match TRBD2. Per germline, CDR1 MNHEY and CDR2 SVGAGI. This CDR3 spans 14 amino acids. V lost 5 bases to trimming and J lost 7 bases; unmatched junction nucleotides: 4. CDR3 sequence reads: CASSPSGRGHTQYF. The DNA for the CDR3 is TGTGCCAGCAGTCCTAGCGGGAGGGGACATACGCAGTATTTT.

The rearrangement uses TRBV7-9 and TRBJ1-1, with D perhaps matching TRBD1 (6 bases). V lost 1 base to trimming and J lost 1 base, with 13 bases between them. Germline V gene lookup returns CDR1 SEHNR and CDR2 FQNEAQ (reference sequence). The CDR3 runs to 16 residues. In DNA, the CDR3 is TGTGCCAGCAGCTTAGATATGGGGGGGCCGAACACTGAAGCTTTCTTT. Translation gives CASSLDMGGPNTEAFF. Complete variable domain (other parts from reference TRBV7-9 and TRBJ1-1): DTGVSQNPRHKITKRGQNVTFRCDPISEHNRLYWYRQTLGQGPEFLTYFQNEAQLEKSRLLSDRFSAERPKGSFSTLEIQRTEQGDSAMYLCASSLDMGGPNTEAFFGQGTRLTVV.

The chain couples TRBV12-5 to TRBJ2-7; no definite D call. Germline assignment: CDR1 LGHNT and CDR2 FRNRAP. V was trimmed by 3 bases and J by 3 bases, leaving 6 bases between them. The CDR3 loop spans 12 amino acids. CDR3 bases: TGTGCTAGTGGTTTAACAGTCTACGAGCAGTACTTC. Translating gives CASGLTVYEQYF.

CDR3 coding DNA: TGCGCCAGCAGCTTGGAGGGACAGAGAAATCAGCCCCAGCATTTT. Residues: CASSLEGQRNQPQHF. The chain recombines TRBV5-1 with TRBJ1-5, with 7 positions matching TRBD1. Per the germline V gene, CDR1 is SGHRS and CDR2 is YFSETQ. The CDR3 loop spans 15 amino acids. After removal of 0 bases from V and 4 bases from J, the junction contained 4 bases not matched to a gene.

This clone came up once. This chain joins TRBV6-5 and TRBJ1-2; 10 nucleotides line up with TRBD1. The V gene's germline CDR1 is MNHEY and CDR2 SVGAGI. The V segment lost 6 bases and the J segment 7 bases; nucleotides outside the gene matches: 8. The CDR3 is made up of 14 amino acids. The CDR3 sequence: CASRTGGALLGYTF. The CDR3 DNA reads as TGTGCCAGCAGGACAGGGGGCGCCTTGCTTGGCTACACCTTC.

Comments on this clone: Distinct nucleotide sequences in the sample also encode this CDR3. The chain is built from TRBV19 and TRBJ1-5; D is undetermined. The CDR3 contains 14 residues. Germline loops: CDR1 LNHDA, CDR2 SQIVND (reference sequence). Deletions cut 1 base from V and 3 bases from J, with 7 bases between. The CDR3 here is CASSIAHSNQPQHF. The CDR3 bases are TGTGCCAGTAGTATAGCACACTCCAATCAGCCCCAGCATTTT.

This clone showed up just a few times. The gene calls are TRBV6-6 and TRBJ1-6; tentative D call: TRBD1 (6 bases). The CDR3 runs 15 residues. Deletions cut 2 bases from V and 9 bases from J, with 14 bases between. The germline V gene has CDR1 MNHNY and CDR2 SVGAGI (reference sequence). CDR3 region: CASSYGGQTGSPLHF. CDR3 coding DNA: TGTGCCAGCAGTTACGGCGGACAGACGGGTTCACCCCTCCACTTT.

CDR3 in amino acids: CASSTTGPPTDTQYF. The CDR3 DNA sequence: TGTGCCAGCAGTACGACAGGGCCCCCCACAGATACGCAGTATTTT. The rearrangement uses TRBV7-9 and TRBJ2-3; 7 nucleotides align to TRBD1. CDR1 is SEHNR, CDR2 FQNEAQ, per germline (reference sequence). The J segment lost 2 bases and the V segment lost 6 bases, leaving 8 bases of the junction unmatched. The CDR3 has 15 residues. The variable domain in full, completed from reference TRBV7-9 and TRBJ2-3, reads DTGVSQNPRHKITKRGQNVTFRCDPISEHNRLYWYRQTLGQGPEFLTYFQNEAQLEKSRLLSDRFSAERPKGSFSTLEIQRTEQGDSAMYLCASSTTGPPTDTQYFGPGTRLTVL.

This rearrangement joins TRBV28 to TRBJ2-5, with 11 bases matching TRBD2. J gave up 6 bases and V 2 bases, and 8 bases lay outside the gene matches. CDR3 length: 16 residues. Germline V gene lookup returns CDR1 MDHEN and CDR2 SYDVKM. This chain's CDR3 is CASSLGMSSGGKTQYF. CDR3 DNA: TGTGCCAGCAGTTTAGGCATGTCTAGCGGGGGGAAGACCCAGTACTTC.